The 13 T cell receptor beta chains below all came from one sample that was sequenced in a study of blood T cells in healthy people across ages. Using a J-beta primer mix together with a sample-barcoded 5' primer, a second PCR was run for about 6 to 11 cycles. TCRdb redid the calling of the 5' RACE reads with MiXCR, one entry per CDR3 protein. The repertoire holds about 1.8 million distinct CDR3 sequences, with about 49% as singletons. Sequenced input: blood. The origin of the receptors is a woman in her thirties or forties in good health.

The chain links TRBV2 to TRBJ1-1, with D maybe TRBD1 (6 bases). CDR1 SNHLY and CDR2 FYNNEI come from the germline V gene. CDR3 length: 12 amino acids. Trimming removed 10 bases from V and 1 base from J, with 10 bases in between. The CDR3 spells CATMTGNTEAFF. CDR3 coding DNA: TGTGCCACCATGACAGGGAACACTGAAGCTTTCTTT.

The J gene is TRBJ2-1, the V gene TRBV12-3 or TRBV12-4; 7 bases agree with TRBD2. V was clipped by 8 bases and J by 0 bases; unmatched bases: 10. This CDR3 region has 16 residues. The CDR3 coding sequence is TGTGCCAGCGGTTGGGAGGGCCAGAGCTCCTACAATGAGCAGTTCTTC. It is translated as CASGWEGQSSYNEQFF.

The genes are TRBV24-1 and TRBJ2-5; D is undetermined. CDR1 is KGHDR, CDR2 SFDVKD, per germline. The CDR3 length is 11 residues. V gave up 3 bases and J gave up 9 bases, with 7 bases separating them. The chain's CDR3 is CATSDGRAQYF. The CDR3 DNA reads as TGTGCCACCAGTGATGGAAGGGCCCAGTACTTC.

As concerns this clonotype: An end of the junction differs from the germline gene, which may be a read error. The rearrangement uses TRBV27 and TRBJ2-3; D unresolved. The CDR3 extends over 15 amino acids. CDR1 is MNHEY and CDR2 is SMNVEV in the germline V gene (reference sequence). Written as DNA, the CDR3 is TGTGCCAGCAGTTTGCGTAGTCTTTTCACAGAGACGCAGTATTTT. This sequence encodes CASSLRSLFTETQYF.

This CDR3 reads CASSQGGSESNQPQHF. The CDR3 DNA reads as TGTGCCAGCAGCCAAGGGGGGAGTGAGAGCAATCAGCCCCAGCATTTT. This rearrangement joins TRBV4-2 to TRBJ1-5; TRBD1 might be the D (5 bases). V lost 1 base and J lost 1, with 11 bases in between. Germline values: CDR1 LGHNA, CDR2 YNFKEQ. The CDR3 consists of 16 residues.

Concerning this clonotype: Just one base apart from a much larger clone, this may be a read error. The rearrangement uses TRBV9 and TRBJ2-1, with D hard to call. The germline CDR1 and CDR2 sequences are SGDLS and YYNGEE. V was clipped by 0 bases and J by 8 bases, with 3 bases between them. This CDR3 is built from 11 residues. The CDR3 sequence is CASSVEDEQFF. The CDR3 DNA reads TGTGCCAGCAGCGTAGAGGATGAGCAGTTCTTC.

The chain combines TRBV12-3 or TRBV12-4 with TRBJ2-1, with 7 positions matching TRBD2. This CDR3 has 16 residues. V lost 4 bases, J lost 7 bases, and 13 bases stayed unmatched. CDR3 bases: TGTGCCAGCAGTTCCCCTGGCAGCGGGGTGCATAATGAGCAGTTCTTC. It codes for CASSSPGSGVHNEQFF.

Only a few counts were recorded for this clonotype. The J gene is TRBJ1-2, the V gene TRBV6-1; no definite D call. Germline V CDR1 and CDR2: MNHNS, SASEGT. The CDR3 is 12 residues long. Trimming removed 4 bases at V and 3 bases at J, with 6 bases between. CDR3 DNA: TGTGCCAGCAGTGTTTATGACTATGGCTACACCTTC. It encodes CASSVYDYGYTF.

The rearrangement uses TRBV12-3 or TRBV12-4 and TRBJ2-2, with a tentative D call TRBD2 (6 bases). With 11 bases removed from V and 0 bases from J, the gap between germline ends came to 10 bases. The CDR3 loop spans 13 amino acids. The DNA for the CDR3 is TGTGCCGACGGGACTCCGAACACCGGGGAGCTGTTTTTT. Translation: CADGTPNTGELFF.

In nucleotides, the CDR3 is TGTGCCAGCAGCTTTGGGGGGGCAGCTAGTCAAGAGACCCAGTACTTC. Translation gives CASSFGGAASQETQYF. The chain employs TRBV7-2 and TRBJ2-5, with D perhaps matching TRBD2 (7 bases). This CDR3 contains 16 residues. The ends were cut back, 3 bases at V and 2 bases at J, with 16 bases in the middle. The germline V gene has CDR1 SGHTA and CDR2 FQGNSA.

The chain links TRBV3-1 to TRBJ1-4; 9 nucleotides align to TRBD1. The CDR3 is 18 residues long. The junction had 13 bases not matched to a gene; V was cut back by 1 base and J by 7 bases. The germline V gene has CDR1 LGHDT and CDR2 YNNKEL (reference sequence). Here the CDR3 reads CASSQGTNTGGVGEKLFF. The CDR3 nucleotides are TGTGCCAGCAGCCAAGGGACCAATACAGGGGGCGTCGGTGAAAAACTGTTTTTT.

The rearrangement uses TRBV6-2 or TRBV6-3 and TRBJ2-7, with TRBD2 identical over 16 bases. In germline, CDR1 is MNHEY, CDR2 SVGEGT. V dropped 7 bases and J dropped 1; count of bases not matched to a gene: 4. The CDR3 extends over 16 amino acids. The CDR3 protein is CASTGTSGGESYEQYF. The DNA for the CDR3 is TGTGCCAGCACCGGGACTAGCGGGGGGGAGTCCTACGAGCAGTACTTC.

For this clonotype: One end of the junction does not line up with germline, which may come from a read error. This chain connects TRBV11-1 to TRBJ2-4; either TRBD1 or TRBD2 may supply D (5 bases each). Germline loops: CDR1 SGHAT, CDR2 FQDESV (reference sequence). CDR3 length: 14 amino acids. This CDR3 is CANSFQGVGNIQYF. The CDR3 nucleotides read TGTGCCAACAGCTTTCAGGGAGTGGGGAACATTCAGTACTTC.